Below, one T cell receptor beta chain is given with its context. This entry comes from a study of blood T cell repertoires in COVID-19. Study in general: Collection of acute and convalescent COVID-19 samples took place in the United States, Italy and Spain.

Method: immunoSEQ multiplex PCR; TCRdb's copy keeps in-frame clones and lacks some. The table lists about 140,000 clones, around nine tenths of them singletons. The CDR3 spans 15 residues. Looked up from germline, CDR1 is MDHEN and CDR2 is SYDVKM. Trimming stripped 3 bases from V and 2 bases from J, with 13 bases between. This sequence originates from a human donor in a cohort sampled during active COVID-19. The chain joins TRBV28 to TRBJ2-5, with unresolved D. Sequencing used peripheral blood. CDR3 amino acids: CASSFGPTGQETQYF. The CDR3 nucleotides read TGTGCCAGCAGTTTCGGTCCGACGGGTCAAGAGACCCAGTACTTC.